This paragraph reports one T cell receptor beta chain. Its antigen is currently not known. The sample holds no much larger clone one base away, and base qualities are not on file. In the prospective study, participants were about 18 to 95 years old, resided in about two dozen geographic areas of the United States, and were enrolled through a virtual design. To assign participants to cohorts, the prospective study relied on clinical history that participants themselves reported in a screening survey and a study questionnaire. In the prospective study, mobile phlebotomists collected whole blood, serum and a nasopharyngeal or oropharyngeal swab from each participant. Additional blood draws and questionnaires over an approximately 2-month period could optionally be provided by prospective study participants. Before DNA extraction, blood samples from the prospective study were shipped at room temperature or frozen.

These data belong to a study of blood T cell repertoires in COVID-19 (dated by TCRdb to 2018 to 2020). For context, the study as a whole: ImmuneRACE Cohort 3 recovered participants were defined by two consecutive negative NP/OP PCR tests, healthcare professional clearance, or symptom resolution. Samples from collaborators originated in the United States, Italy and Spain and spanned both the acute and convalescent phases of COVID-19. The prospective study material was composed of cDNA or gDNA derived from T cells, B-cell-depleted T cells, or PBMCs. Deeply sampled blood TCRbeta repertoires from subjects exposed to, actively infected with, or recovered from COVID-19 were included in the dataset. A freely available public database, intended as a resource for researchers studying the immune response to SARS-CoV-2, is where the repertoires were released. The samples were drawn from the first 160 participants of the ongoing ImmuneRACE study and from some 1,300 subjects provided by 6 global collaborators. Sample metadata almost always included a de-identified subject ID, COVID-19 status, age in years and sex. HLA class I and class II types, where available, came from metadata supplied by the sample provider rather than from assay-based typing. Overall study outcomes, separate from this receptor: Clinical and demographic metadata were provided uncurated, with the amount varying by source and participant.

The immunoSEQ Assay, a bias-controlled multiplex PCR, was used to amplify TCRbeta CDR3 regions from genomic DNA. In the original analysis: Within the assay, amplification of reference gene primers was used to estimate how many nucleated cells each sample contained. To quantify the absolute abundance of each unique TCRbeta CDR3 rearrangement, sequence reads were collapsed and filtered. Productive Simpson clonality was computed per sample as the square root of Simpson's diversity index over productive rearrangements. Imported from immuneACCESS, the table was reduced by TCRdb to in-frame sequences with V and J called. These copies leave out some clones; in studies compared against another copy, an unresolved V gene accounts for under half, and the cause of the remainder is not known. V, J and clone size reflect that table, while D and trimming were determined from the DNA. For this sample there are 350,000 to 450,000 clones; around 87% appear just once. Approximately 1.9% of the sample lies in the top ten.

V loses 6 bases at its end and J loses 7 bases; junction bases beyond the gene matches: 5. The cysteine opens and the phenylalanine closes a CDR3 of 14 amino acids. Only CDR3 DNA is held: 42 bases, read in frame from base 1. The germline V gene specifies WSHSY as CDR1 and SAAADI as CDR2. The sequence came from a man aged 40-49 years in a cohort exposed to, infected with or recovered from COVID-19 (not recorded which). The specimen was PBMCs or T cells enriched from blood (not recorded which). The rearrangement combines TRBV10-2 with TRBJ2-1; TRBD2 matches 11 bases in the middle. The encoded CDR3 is CASRPSGRSNEQFF. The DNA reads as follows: TGCGCCAGCAGGCCTAGCGGGAGGTCGAATGAGCAGTTCTTC.